This is a list of T cell receptor beta chains from one sample in a study of neurological immune-mediated disorders. TCRdb reanalysed the 5' RACE reads using MiXCR and keeps one entry per CDR3 protein. The sample holds 65,000 to 90,000 distinct CDR3 sequences; 3.2% are singletons and the top ten take about 5%. Sequencing was carried out using PBMCs. These receptors were obtained from a woman between 50 and 59 years old with multiple sclerosis. Both conserved end residues are part of each CDR3. The D gene is left open where the match is weak. Size is stated for part of the rows, as once, few or many counts, or as a class when the clone is expanded.

V gene: TRBV5-1
CDR3 length: 15
clone size: many
D gene: NA
J gene: TRBJ1-6
CDR3 protein: CASSLRTDSSSPLHF
CDR3 DNA: TGCGCCAGCAGCTTGCGTACGGATTCAAGTTCACCCCTCCACTTT

V gene: TRBV29-1
CDR3 length: 11
clone size: many
D gene: NA
J gene: TRBJ2-7
CDR3 protein: CSVEDRDKQYF
CDR3 DNA: TGCAGCGTTGAAGATCGGGATAAGCAGTACTTC

V gene: TRBV27
CDR3 length: 18
clone size: many
D gene: TRBD1
J gene: TRBJ1-1
CDR3 protein: CASSPYYIPSGQGTGAFF
CDR3 DNA: TGTGCCAGCAGTCCCTATTATATCCCCAGCGGACAGGGTACAGGAGCTTTCTTT

V gene: TRBV24-1
CDR3 length: 14
clone size: many
D gene: NA
J gene: TRBJ2-2
CDR3 protein: CATSEAMNTGELFF
CDR3 DNA: TGTGCCACCAGTGAAGCAATGAACACCGGGGAGCTGTTTTTT

V gene: TRBV14
CDR3 length: 13
clone size: many
D gene: NA
J gene: TRBJ2-1
CDR3 protein: CASSEQGPHEQFF
CDR3 DNA: TGTGCCAGCAGTGAACAGGGCCCCCATGAGCAGTTCTTC

V gene: TRBV5-1
CDR3 length: 14
clone size: NA
D gene: TRBD1
J gene: TRBJ1-4
CDR3 protein: CASSLVQGDEKLFF
CDR3 DNA: TGCGCCAGCAGCTTGGTACAGGGGGATGAAAAACTGTTTTTT

V gene: TRBV10-2
CDR3 length: 17
clone size: many
D gene: NA
J gene: TRBJ1-2
CDR3 protein: CASSELAGLYSSYGYTF
CDR3 DNA: TGCGCCAGCAGTGAGTTGGCAGGGCTGTACTCGTCGTATGGCTACACCTTC

V gene: TRBV6-4
CDR3 length: 15
clone size: NA
D gene: NA
J gene: TRBJ2-2
CDR3 protein: CASSESAGEPGELFF
CDR3 DNA: TGTGCCAGCAGTGAGTCGGCAGGGGAGCCCGGGGAGCTGTTTTTT

V gene: TRBV7-9
CDR3 length: 16
clone size: many
D gene: NA
J gene: TRBJ1-3
CDR3 protein: CASSLSQGSPDGTIYF
CDR3 DNA: TGTGCCAGCAGCTTGAGTCAGGGGTCACCGGATGGCACCATATATTTT

V gene: TRBV20-1
CDR3 length: 13
clone size: NA
D gene: NA
J gene: TRBJ2-7
CDR3 protein: CSATGDYTHEQYF
CDR3 DNA: TGCAGTGCTACTGGTGACTACACCCACGAGCAGTACTTC

V gene: TRBV24-1
CDR3 length: 16
clone size: many
D gene: TRBD2
J gene: TRBJ2-3
CDR3 protein: CATSDLKTSGVDTQYF
CDR3 DNA: TGTGCCACCAGTGATTTGAAGACTAGCGGGGTTGATACGCAGTATTTT

V gene: TRBV12-3/TRBV12-4
CDR3 length: 12
clone size: few
D gene: TRBD1
J gene: TRBJ1-2
CDR3 protein: CASSIQGFGYTF
CDR3 DNA: TGTGCCAGCAGCATACAGGGGTTTGGCTACACCTTC

V gene: TRBV15
CDR3 length: 12
clone size: NA
D gene: NA
J gene: TRBJ1-1
CDR3 protein: CANSRDDLGAFF
CDR3 DNA: TGTGCCAACAGCAGAGATGACTTGGGAGCTTTCTTT

V gene: TRBV20-1
CDR3 length: 13
clone size: many
D gene: NA
J gene: TRBJ2-5
CDR3 protein: CSARQGAGETQYF
CDR3 DNA: TGCAGTGCAAGACAGGGAGCGGGGGAGACCCAGTACTTC

V gene: TRBV27
CDR3 length: 15
clone size: many
D gene: TRBD1
J gene: TRBJ1-1
CDR3 protein: CASSLLGQGWAEAFF
CDR3 DNA: TGTGCCAGCAGTTTGTTGGGACAGGGATGGGCTGAAGCTTTCTTT

V gene: TRBV20-1
CDR3 length: 13
clone size: many
D gene: NA
J gene: TRBJ2-5
CDR3 protein: CSARDIGGETQYF
CDR3 DNA: TGCAGTGCTAGAGATATTGGCGGAGAGACCCAGTACTTC

V gene: TRBV5-1
CDR3 length: 14
clone size: many
D gene: TRBD1
J gene: TRBJ1-1
CDR3 protein: CASSRQGVNTEAFF
CDR3 DNA: TGCGCCAGCAGCCGGCAGGGGGTGAACACTGAAGCTTTCTTT

V gene: TRBV24-1
CDR3 length: 17
clone size: many
D gene: TRBD1
J gene: TRBJ2-4
CDR3 protein: CATSESGTETSKNIQYF
CDR3 DNA: TGTGCCACCAGTGAATCCGGGACAGAGACTTCCAAAAACATTCAGTACTTC

V gene: TRBV4-1
CDR3 length: 13
clone size: many
D gene: NA
J gene: TRBJ1-5
CDR3 protein: CASSQGGVRTQHF
CDR3 DNA: TGCGCCAGCAGCCAAGGTGGGGTCAGGACCCAGCATTTT

V gene: TRBV20-1
CDR3 length: 15
clone size: many
D gene: TRBD2
J gene: TRBJ2-1
CDR3 protein: CSARTPGRAHNEQFF
CDR3 DNA: TGCAGTGCTAGAACTCCCGGGAGGGCCCATAATGAGCAGTTCTTC

V gene: TRBV5-1
CDR3 length: 15
clone size: many
D gene: NA
J gene: TRBJ2-3
CDR3 protein: CASSLSSRSTDTQYF
CDR3 DNA: TGCGCCAGCAGCTTGTCCAGTCGTAGCACAGATACGCAGTATTTT

V gene: TRBV20-1
CDR3 length: 13
clone size: many
D gene: NA
J gene: TRBJ2-2
CDR3 protein: CSATGENTGELFF
CDR3 DNA: TGCAGTGCTACGGGCGAAAACACCGGGGAGCTGTTTTTT

V gene: TRBV5-6
CDR3 length: 17
clone size: many
D gene: TRBD1
J gene: TRBJ2-3
CDR3 protein: CASSFWADRTSTDTQYF
CDR3 DNA: TGTGCCAGCAGCTTTTGGGCGGACAGGACTAGCACAGATACGCAGTATTTT

V gene: TRBV10-3
CDR3 length: 16
clone size: many
D gene: TRBD2
J gene: TRBJ2-2
CDR3 protein: CAISRSAGGPTGELFF
CDR3 DNA: TGTGCCATCAGTCGCTCAGCGGGAGGGCCCACCGGGGAGCTGTTTTTT

V gene: TRBV20-1
CDR3 length: 15
clone size: many
D gene: TRBD1
J gene: TRBJ2-2
CDR3 protein: CSALLGQGVIGELFF
CDR3 DNA: TGCAGTGCTCTGCTTGGACAGGGGGTTATCGGGGAGCTGTTTTTT

V gene: TRBV5-1
CDR3 length: 14
clone size: NA
D gene: NA
J gene: TRBJ2-1
CDR3 protein: CASSLEAGVNEQFF
CDR3 DNA: TGCGCCAGCAGCTTGGAGGCCGGGGTAAATGAGCAGTTCTTC

V gene: TRBV5-1
CDR3 length: 15
clone size: many
D gene: TRBD2
J gene: TRBJ2-1
CDR3 protein: CASSLAGDYYNEQFF
CDR3 DNA: TGCGCCAGCAGCCTAGCGGGGGATTACTACAATGAGCAGTTCTTC

V gene: TRBV6-5
CDR3 length: 15
clone size: many
D gene: NA
J gene: TRBJ1-4
CDR3 protein: CASSLHWMSNEKLFF
CDR3 DNA: TGTGCCAGCAGCCTTCACTGGATGTCTAATGAAAAACTGTTTTTT

V gene: TRBV24-1
CDR3 length: 12
clone size: many
D gene: NA
J gene: TRBJ2-3
CDR3 protein: CATLGTTNTQYF
CDR3 DNA: TGTGCCACCTTAGGGACCACAAATACGCAGTATTTT

V gene: TRBV29-1
CDR3 length: 13
clone size: NA
D gene: NA
J gene: TRBJ1-1
CDR3 protein: CSVDRAMNTEAFF
CDR3 DNA: TGCAGCGTTGACCGGGCCATGAACACTGAAGCTTTCTTT

V gene: TRBV6-6
CDR3 length: 15
clone size: many
D gene: NA
J gene: TRBJ2-1
CDR3 protein: CASTHTGGRNNEQFF
CDR3 DNA: TGTGCCAGCACTCATACGGGGGGCCGGAACAATGAGCAGTTCTTC

V gene: TRBV5-6
CDR3 length: 17
clone size: many
D gene: TRBD1
J gene: TRBJ2-5
CDR3 protein: CASSKTPGQGARETQYF
CDR3 DNA: TGTGCCAGCAGCAAGACTCCGGGACAGGGGGCGCGTGAGACCCAGTACTTC

V gene: TRBV5-1
CDR3 length: 15
clone size: many
D gene: TRBD1
J gene: TRBJ1-1
CDR3 protein: CASRWTGAVNTEAFF
CDR3 DNA: TGCGCCAGCAGGTGGACAGGGGCGGTGAACACTGAAGCTTTCTTT

V gene: TRBV27
CDR3 length: 15
clone size: many
D gene: TRBD1
J gene: TRBJ1-1
CDR3 protein: CASSITGTGGVEAFF
CDR3 DNA: TGTGCCAGCAGCATAACCGGGACAGGGGGGGTTGAAGCTTTCTTT